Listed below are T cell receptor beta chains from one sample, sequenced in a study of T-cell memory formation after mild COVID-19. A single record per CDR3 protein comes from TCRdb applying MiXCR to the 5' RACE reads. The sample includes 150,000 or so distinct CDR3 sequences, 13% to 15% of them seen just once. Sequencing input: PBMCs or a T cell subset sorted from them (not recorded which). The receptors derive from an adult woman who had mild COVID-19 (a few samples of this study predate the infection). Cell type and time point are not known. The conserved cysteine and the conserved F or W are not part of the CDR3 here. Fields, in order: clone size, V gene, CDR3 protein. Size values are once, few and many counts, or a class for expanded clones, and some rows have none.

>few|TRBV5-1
ASSLGMGTMDTEAF
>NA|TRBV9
ASSAGDRGYSPLH
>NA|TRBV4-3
ASSHDRSPVYEQY
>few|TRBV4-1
ASSQAPGQGFNEQF
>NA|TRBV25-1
ASSESGSGWLF
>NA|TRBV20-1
SAGVGGVYEQY
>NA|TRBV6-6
ASSRAGGTYEQY
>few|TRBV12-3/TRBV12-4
ASSLAESTDTQY
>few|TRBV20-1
SARDEGLGYT
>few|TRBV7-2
ASSPLQGIKQF
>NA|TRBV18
ASSLQGPEVVGYT
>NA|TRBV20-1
SASMGPKYEQY
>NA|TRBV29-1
SVEGLFISSGGSSSYNEQF
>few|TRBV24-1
ATSDTPGGSDEQF
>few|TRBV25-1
ASSEWGGSQETQY
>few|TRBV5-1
ASSQLTLAGADTQY
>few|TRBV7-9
ASSRHPYEQY
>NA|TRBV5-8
ASSWGLAGGDEQF
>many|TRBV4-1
ASSQERPSYEQY
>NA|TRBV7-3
ASSLPPSGAQY
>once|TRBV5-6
ASTRGDEQY
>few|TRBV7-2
ASRSGGQETQY
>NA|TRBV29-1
SVGLAGDAGELF
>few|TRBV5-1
ASHVNTEAF
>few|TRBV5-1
ASSSSTSGSYEQY
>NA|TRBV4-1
ASSQDRTGSYNEQY
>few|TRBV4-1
ASSQGYGRYEQY
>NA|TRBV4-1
ASSQDFGGAKTQY
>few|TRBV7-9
ASSPGLAGNQETQY